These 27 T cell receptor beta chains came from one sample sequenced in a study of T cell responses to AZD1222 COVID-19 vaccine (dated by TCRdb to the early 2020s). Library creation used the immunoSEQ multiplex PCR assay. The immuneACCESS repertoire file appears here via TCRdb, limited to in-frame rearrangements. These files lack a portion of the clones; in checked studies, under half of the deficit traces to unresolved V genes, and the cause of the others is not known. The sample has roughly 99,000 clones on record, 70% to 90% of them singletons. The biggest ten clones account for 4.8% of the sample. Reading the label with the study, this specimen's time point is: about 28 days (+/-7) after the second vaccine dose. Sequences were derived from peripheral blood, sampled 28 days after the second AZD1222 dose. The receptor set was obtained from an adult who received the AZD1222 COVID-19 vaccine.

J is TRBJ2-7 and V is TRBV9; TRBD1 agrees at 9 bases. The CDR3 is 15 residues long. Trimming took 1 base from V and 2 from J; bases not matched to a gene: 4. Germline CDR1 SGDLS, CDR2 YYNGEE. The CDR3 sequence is CASSVTGTGTYEQYF. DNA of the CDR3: TGTGCCAGCAGCGTAACCGGGACAGGGACCTACGAGCAGTACTTC. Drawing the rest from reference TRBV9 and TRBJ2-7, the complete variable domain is DSGVTQTPKHLITATGQRVTLRCSPRSGDLSVYWYQQSLDQGLQFLIQYYNGEERAKGNILERFSAQQFPDLHSELNLSSLELGDSALYFCASSVTGTGTYEQYFGPGTRLTVT.

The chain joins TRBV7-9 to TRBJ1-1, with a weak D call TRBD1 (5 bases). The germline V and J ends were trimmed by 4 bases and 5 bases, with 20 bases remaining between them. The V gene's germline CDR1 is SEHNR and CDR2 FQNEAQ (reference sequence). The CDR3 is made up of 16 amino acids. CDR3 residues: CASSSGTPPLGTEAFF. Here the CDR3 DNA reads TGTGCCAGCAGCTCGGGGACTCCTCCCTTGGGGACTGAAGCTTTCTTT.

The CDR3 loop is CASSPGEGSPLHF. CDR3 in DNA: TGTGCCAGCAGCCCAGGGGAAGGATCACCCCTCCACTTT. The chain recombines TRBV12-3 or TRBV12-4 with TRBJ1-6, with D tentatively TRBD1 (6 bases). Trimming took 6 bases from V and 10 from J, leaving 13 bases between them. The CDR3 covers 13 residues.

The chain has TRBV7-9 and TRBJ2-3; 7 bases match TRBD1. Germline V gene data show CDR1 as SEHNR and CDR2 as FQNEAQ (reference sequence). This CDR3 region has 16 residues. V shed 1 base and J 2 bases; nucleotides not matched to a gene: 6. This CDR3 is CASSLGTGRFTDTQYF. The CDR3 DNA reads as TGTGCCAGCAGCTTAGGGACAGGCCGCTTCACAGATACGCAGTATTTT.

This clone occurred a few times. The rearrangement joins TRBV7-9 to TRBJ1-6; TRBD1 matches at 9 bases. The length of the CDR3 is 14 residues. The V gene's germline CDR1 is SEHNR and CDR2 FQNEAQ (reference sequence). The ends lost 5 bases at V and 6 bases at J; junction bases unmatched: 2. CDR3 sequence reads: CASSLDRGNSPLHF. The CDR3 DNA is TGTGCCAGCAGCCTGGACAGGGGTAATTCACCCCTCCACTTT.

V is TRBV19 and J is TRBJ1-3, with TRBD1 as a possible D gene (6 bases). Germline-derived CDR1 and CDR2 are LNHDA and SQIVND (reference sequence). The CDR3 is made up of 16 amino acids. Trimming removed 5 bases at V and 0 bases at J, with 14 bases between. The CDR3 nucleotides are TGTGCCAGTAGTCTGGGGACACGACCCTCTGGAAACACCATATATTTT. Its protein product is CASSLGTRPSGNTIYF.

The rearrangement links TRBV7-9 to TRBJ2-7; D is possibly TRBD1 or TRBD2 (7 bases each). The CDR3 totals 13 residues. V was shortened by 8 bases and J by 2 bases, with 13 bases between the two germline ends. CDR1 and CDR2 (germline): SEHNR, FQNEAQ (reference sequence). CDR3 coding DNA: TGTGCCAGCTCAGGGGGGGTAACCTACGAGCAGTACTTC. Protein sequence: CASSGGVTYEQYF. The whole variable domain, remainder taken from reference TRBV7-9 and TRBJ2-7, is DTGVSQNPRHKITKRGQNVTFRCDPISEHNRLYWYRQTLGQGPEFLTYFQNEAQLEKSRLLSDRFSAERPKGSFSTLEIQRTEQGDSAMYLCASSGGVTYEQYFGPGTRLTVT.

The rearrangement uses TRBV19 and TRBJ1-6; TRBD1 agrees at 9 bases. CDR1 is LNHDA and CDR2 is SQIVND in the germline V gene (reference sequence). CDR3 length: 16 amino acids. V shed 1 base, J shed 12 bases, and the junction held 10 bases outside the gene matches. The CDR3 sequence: CASSIGPGTGLIPLHF. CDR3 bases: TGTGCCAGTAGTATAGGCCCAGGGACAGGGCTGATACCCCTCCACTTT.

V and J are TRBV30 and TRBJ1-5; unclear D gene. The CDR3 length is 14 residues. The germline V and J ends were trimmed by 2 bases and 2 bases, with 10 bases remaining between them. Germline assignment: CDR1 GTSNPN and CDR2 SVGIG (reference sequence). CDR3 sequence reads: CAWSMGFGNQPQHF. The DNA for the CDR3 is TGTGCCTGGAGTATGGGGTTCGGCAATCAGCCCCAGCATTTT.

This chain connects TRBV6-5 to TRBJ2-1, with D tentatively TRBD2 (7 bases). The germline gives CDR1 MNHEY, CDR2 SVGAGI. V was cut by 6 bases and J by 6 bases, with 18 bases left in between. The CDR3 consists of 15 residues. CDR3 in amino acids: CASSPWGGAPNEQFF. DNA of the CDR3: TGTGCCAGCAGCCCGTGGGGGGGCGCCCCCAATGAGCAGTTCTTC.

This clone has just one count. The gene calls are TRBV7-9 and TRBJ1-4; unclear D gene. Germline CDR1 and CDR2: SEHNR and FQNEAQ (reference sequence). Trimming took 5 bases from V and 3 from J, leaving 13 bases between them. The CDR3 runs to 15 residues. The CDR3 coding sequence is TGTGCCAGCAGCAAGGGAAAGGAAGCTAATGAAAAACTGTTTTTT. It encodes CASSKGKEANEKLFF.

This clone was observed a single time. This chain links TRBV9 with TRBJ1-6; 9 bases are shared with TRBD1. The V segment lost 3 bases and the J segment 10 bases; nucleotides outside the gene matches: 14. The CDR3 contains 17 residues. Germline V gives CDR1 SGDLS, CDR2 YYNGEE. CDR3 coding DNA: TGTGCCAGCAGCGGTACTAGCCCCGGGACAGGGAAATCACCCCTCCACTTT. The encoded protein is CASSGTSPGTGKSPLHF.

The CDR3 nucleotides are TGTGCCAGCAGCCAAGATAGGGGACAGGCCCCACGGGACCAAGAGACCCAGTACTTC. Translating gives CASSQDRGQAPRDQETQYF. The chain employs TRBV3-1 (or the pseudogene TRBV3-2) and TRBJ2-5, with TRBD1 identical over 8 bases. Trimming took 0 bases from V and 0 from J; bases not matched to a gene: 12. Per the germline V gene, CDR1 is LGHDT and CDR2 is YNNKEL (reference sequence). This CDR3 has 19 residues.

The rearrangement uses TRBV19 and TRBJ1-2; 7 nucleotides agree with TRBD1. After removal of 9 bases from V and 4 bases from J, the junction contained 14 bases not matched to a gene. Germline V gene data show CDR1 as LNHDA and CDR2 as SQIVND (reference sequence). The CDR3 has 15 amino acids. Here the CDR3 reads CASVKTPRQGYGYTF. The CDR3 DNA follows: TGTGCCAGCGTCAAGACGCCCCGACAGGGCTATGGCTACACCTTC.

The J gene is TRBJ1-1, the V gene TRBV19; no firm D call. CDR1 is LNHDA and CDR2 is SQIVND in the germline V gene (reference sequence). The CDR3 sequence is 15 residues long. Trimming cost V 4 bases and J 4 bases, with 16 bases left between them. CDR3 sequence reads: CASSNPQTGGTEAFF. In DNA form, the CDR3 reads TGTGCCAGTAGTAACCCTCAGACGGGCGGCACTGAAGCTTTCTTT.

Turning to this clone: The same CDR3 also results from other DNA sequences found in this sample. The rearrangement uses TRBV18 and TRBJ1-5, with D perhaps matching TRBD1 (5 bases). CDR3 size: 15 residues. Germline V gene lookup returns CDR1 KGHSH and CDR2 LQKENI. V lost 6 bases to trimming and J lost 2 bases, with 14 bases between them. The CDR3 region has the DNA TGTGCCAGCTCGCCTCGAGGGGACGGCAATCAGCCCCAGCATTTT. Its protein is CASSPRGDGNQPQHF.

CDR3 sequence (DNA): TGTGCCAGCAGTTTACCGGACAGGGATTCACCCCTCCACTTT. It yields the protein CASSLPDRDSPLHF. The V gene is TRBV28, the J gene TRBJ1-6; 8 bases line up with TRBD1. This CDR3 has 14 residues. V was clipped by 2 bases and J by 8 bases; unmatched bases: 2. In germline, CDR1 is MDHEN, CDR2 SYDVKM.

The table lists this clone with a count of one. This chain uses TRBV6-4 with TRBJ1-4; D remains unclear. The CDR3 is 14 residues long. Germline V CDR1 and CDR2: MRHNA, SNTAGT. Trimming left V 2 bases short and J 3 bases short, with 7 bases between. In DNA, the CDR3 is TGTGCCAGCAGTGACCCACACCCTAATGAAAAACTGTTTTTT. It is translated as CASSDPHPNEKLFF.

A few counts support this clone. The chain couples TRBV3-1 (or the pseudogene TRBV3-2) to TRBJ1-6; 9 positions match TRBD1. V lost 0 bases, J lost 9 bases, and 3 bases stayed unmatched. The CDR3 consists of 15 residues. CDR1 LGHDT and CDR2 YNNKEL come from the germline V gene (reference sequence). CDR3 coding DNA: TGTGCCAGCAGCCAAGAGGACAGGGGCGGTTCACCCCTCCACTTT. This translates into CASSQEDRGGSPLHF.

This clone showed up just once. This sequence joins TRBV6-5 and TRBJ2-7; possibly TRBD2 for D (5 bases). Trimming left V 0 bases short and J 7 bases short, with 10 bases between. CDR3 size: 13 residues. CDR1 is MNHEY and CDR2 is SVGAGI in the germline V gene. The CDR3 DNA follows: TGTGCCAGCAGTTACTCCCCCACGGGGGAGCAGTACTTC. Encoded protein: CASSYSPTGEQYF.

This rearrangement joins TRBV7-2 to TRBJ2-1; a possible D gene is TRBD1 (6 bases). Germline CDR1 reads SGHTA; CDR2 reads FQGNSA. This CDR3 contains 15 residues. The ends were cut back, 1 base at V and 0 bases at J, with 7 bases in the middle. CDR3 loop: CASSLVGGSYNEQFF. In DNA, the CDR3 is TGTGCCAGCAGCTTAGTAGGGGGCTCCTACAATGAGCAGTTCTTC.

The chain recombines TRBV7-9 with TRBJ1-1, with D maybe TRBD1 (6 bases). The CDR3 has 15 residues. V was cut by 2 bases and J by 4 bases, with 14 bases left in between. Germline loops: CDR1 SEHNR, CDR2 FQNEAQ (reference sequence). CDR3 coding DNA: TGTGCCAGCAGCTTAATGTTACAGGGCGGCACTGAAGCTTTCTTT. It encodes CASSLMLQGGTEAFF. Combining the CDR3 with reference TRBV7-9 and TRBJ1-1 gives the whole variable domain DTGVSQNPRHKITKRGQNVTFRCDPISEHNRLYWYRQTLGQGPEFLTYFQNEAQLEKSRLLSDRFSAERPKGSFSTLEIQRTEQGDSAMYLCASSLMLQGGTEAFFGQGTRLTVV.

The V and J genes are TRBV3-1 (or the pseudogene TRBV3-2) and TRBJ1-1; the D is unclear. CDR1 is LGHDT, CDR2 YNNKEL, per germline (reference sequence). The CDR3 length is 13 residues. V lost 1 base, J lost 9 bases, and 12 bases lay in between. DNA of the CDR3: TGTGCCAGCAGCCAAGGTGGTTGGTTGCAAGCTTTCTTT. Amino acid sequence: CASSQGGWLQAFF.

The CDR3 loop reads CASSPRALETQYF. The CDR3 DNA reads TGTGCCAGCAGCCCGCGGGCCCTAGAGACCCAGTACTTC. The genes are TRBV7-8 and TRBJ2-5; TRBD2 is a possible D gene (5 bases). CDR1 is SGHVS, CDR2 FQNEAQ, per germline. V gave up 5 bases and J gave up 4 bases, with 11 bases separating them. This CDR3 is built from 13 residues. The full variable domain, completed using reference TRBV7-8 and TRBJ2-5, is GAGVSQSPRYKVAKRGQDVALRCDPISGHVSLFWYQQALGQGPEFLTYFQNEAQLDKSGLPSDRFFAERPEGSVSTLKIQRTQQEDSAVYLCASSPRALETQYFGPGTRLLVL.

Here the CDR3 reads CASSYGTDPTYEQYF. The CDR3 nucleotides read TGCGCCAGCAGCTACGGGACAGATCCAACCTACGAGCAGTACTTC. The chain joins TRBV4-3 to TRBJ2-7; 7 nucleotides line up with TRBD1. V trimming: 5 bases; J trimming: 2 bases; junction bases outside the gene matches: 9. The CDR3 is 15 amino acids. CDR1 is LGHNA and CDR2 is YSLEER in the germline V gene.

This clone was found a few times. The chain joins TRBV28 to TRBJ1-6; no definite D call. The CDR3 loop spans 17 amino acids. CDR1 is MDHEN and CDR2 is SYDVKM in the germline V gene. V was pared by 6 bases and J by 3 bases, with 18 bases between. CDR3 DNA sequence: TGTGCCAGCAGCTCGGAGGACGGACGGTTCTATAATTCACCCCTCCACTTT. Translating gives CASSSEDGRFYNSPLHF.

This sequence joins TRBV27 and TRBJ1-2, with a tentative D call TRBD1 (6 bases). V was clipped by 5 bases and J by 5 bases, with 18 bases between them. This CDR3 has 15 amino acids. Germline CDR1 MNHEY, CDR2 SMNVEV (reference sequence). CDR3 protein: CASSHRQATAYGYTF. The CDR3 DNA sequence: TGTGCCAGCAGTCACCGACAGGCGACAGCTTATGGCTACACCTTC.